The rows below give T cell receptor beta chains drawn from one sample of a study of blood T cell repertoires in COVID-19. Clones were sequenced by immunoSEQ multiplex PCR, and TCRdb holds only the in-frame ones, with some missing. Here the sample spans 78,000 or so clones, approximately 80% being singletons. Sequences were obtained from peripheral blood. All receptors come from an elderly man with acute or convalescent COVID-19. The CDR3 runs from the conserved cysteine through the conserved F or W. D genes are given only for firm matches. A clone size is listed for some rows: how often the clone was seen (once, few, many), or a class if it is expanded.

v_call	j_call	clone_size	d_call	cdr3_nt	cdr3_aa
TRBV19	TRBJ2-1	.	TRBD2	TGTGCCAGTAGTATTCTGATAATAGCGGGGGTAAATGAGCAGTTCTTC	CASSILIIAGVNEQFF
TRBV6-1	TRBJ1-1	.	.	TGTGCCAGCAGTGATAGGGCGGGCAGAAACACTGAAGCTTTCTTT	CASSDRAGRNTEAFF
TRBV5-6	TRBJ1-1	.	TRBD1	TGTGCCAGCAGCTCGGGACAGGGGGAGAACACTGAAGCTTTCTTT	CASSSGQGENTEAFF
TRBV9	TRBJ1-4	.	.	TGTGCCAGCAGCACGGACAGTGAAAAACTGTTTTTT	CASSTDSEKLFF
TRBV9	TRBJ2-5	many	TRBD2	TGTGCCAGCAGCGTCGGCGGGGGGGCCGGGGAGACCCAGTACTTC	CASSVGGGAGETQYF
TRBV5-4	TRBJ2-7	.	TRBD1	TGTGCCAGCAGCACAGGGGCCCCGAGCTCCTACGAGCAGTACTTC	CASSTGAPSSYEQYF
TRBV15	TRBJ1-1	.	TRBD1	TGTGCCACCAGCAGAGACTTTCCGGGACAGGGGGTCACTGAAGCTTTCTTT	CATSRDFPGQGVTEAFF
TRBV6-5	TRBJ2-7	.	.	TGTGCCAGCAGTCGCCAGGACAGATCCTACGAGCAGTACTTC	CASSRQDRSYEQYF
TRBV19	TRBJ2-7	.	.	TGTGCCAGTAGAGGCCTCAGGGCCTCCGAGCAGTACTTC	CASRGLRASEQYF
TRBV10-3	TRBJ1-5	.	.	TGTGCCACCGCGGGGGGCAGTGGCAATCAGCCCCAGCATTTT	CATAGGSGNQPQHF
TRBV30	TRBJ1-1	.	TRBD1	TGTGCCTGGAGTGTATGGGTCGACAGGGGGTGGACTGAAGCTTTCTTT	CAWSVWVDRGWTEAFF
TRBV5-1	TRBJ1-1	.	.	TGCGCCAGCAGCTCATATACAGGGTTGGTAGCTTTCTTT	CASSSYTGLVAFF
TRBV19	TRBJ1-4	.	.	TGTGCCAGTTTCGACGGGGGGAGCCGTAATGAAAAACTGTTTTTT	CASFDGGSRNEKLFF
TRBV7-9	TRBJ2-5	once	.	TGTGCCAGCAGCCGAGGGTTGGGAGAGACCCAGTACTTC	CASSRGLGETQYF
TRBV19	TRBJ1-6	once	.	TGTGCCAGTAGTATAGGGCTCGATTCACCCCTCCACTTT	CASSIGLDSPLHF
TRBV15	TRBJ2-7	.	TRBD2	TGTGCCACCAGCCGGACTAGCGGGGGGGCCCGTCGGGAGCAGTACTTC	CATSRTSGGARREQYF
TRBV21-1	TRBJ2-5	once	.	TGTGCCAGCAGCCCCCAGGGCCATCGGGAGACCCAGTACTTC	CASSPQGHRETQYF
TRBV28	TRBJ1-2	.	TRBD1	TGTGCCAGCAGTTCCATTAGGACAGGGGGCGGGTATGGCTACACCTTC	CASSSIRTGGGYGYTF
TRBV5-1	TRBJ2-3	.	.	TGCGCCAGCAGCTTGGCCGTGACTAGAGGTTCCACAGATACGCAGTATTTT	CASSLAVTRGSTDTQYF
TRBV15	TRBJ1-1	.	.	TGTGCCACCAGCAGAGACAGGGAATCTGAAGCTTTCTTT	CATSRDRESEAFF
TRBV6-4	TRBJ1-2	.	TRBD1	TGTGCCAGCAGTGACCCGAGACAGGGCTCACGAGGGTATGGCTACACCTTC	CASSDPRQGSRGYGYTF
TRBV2	TRBJ1-6	.	.	TGTGCCAGCAGCGTCCTCATAGACCGAGGTTCACCCCTCCACTTT	CASSVLIDRGSPLHF
TRBV27	TRBJ1-5	.	.	TGTGCCAGCAGACCCGTTTCAGGGTTAAGCAATCAGCCCCAGCATTTT	CASRPVSGLSNQPQHF
TRBV9	TRBJ2-2	.	.	TGTGCCAGCAGCGGGACTACGAACACCGGGGAGCTGTTTTTT	CASSGTTNTGELFF
TRBV7-9	TRBJ2-2	.	.	TGTGCCAGCAGCCAACCGGGACTCTATACCGGGGAGCTGTTTTTT	CASSQPGLYTGELFF
TRBV7-9	TRBJ2-7	.	.	TGTGCCAGCAGCTTATCCGAGGAGTACGAGCAGTACTTC	CASSLSEEYEQYF
TRBV7-8	TRBJ1-2	.	.	TGTGCCAGCAGCTTAAACATGTACTATGGCTACACCTTC	CASSLNMYYGYTF
TRBV5-5	TRBJ2-2	.	TRBD1	TGTGCCAGCAGCCTAACGGACAGGGGGAGGGGCGGGGAGCTGTTTTTT	CASSLTDRGRGGELFF
TRBV3-1/TRBV3-2	TRBJ1-6	.	.	TGTGCCAGCAGCCCCCTCCCCCGGGACTCCTATAATTCACCCCTCCACTTT	CASSPLPRDSYNSPLHF
TRBV7-7	TRBJ2-1	.	.	TGTGCTAGCAGCTTCTCGACTAGCAATGAGCAGTTCTTC	CASSFSTSNEQFF
TRBV2	TRBJ2-3	.	TRBD2	TGTGCCAGCAGGGCGACTAGCGGGGGGTTGTTAGATACGCAGTATTTT	CASRATSGGLLDTQYF
TRBV6-5	TRBJ1-5	.	.	TGTGCCAGCAGCAATAGGGTAGCGTCTGTCGCTTCCCAGCATTTT	CASSNRVASVASQHF
TRBV7-3	TRBJ1-5	.	.	TGTGCCAGCAGCCTGACAGGAGGCAATCAGCCCCAGCATTTT	CASSLTGGNQPQHF
TRBV5-4	TRBJ1-3	.	TRBD1	TGTGCCAGCAGCTTCCGGGACAGCGATCCGAACACCATATATTTT	CASSFRDSDPNTIYF
TRBV18	TRBJ2-7	.	.	TGTGCCAGCTCACCACCCCCCGGTTACGAGCAGTACTTC	CASSPPPGYEQYF